This T cell receptor (beta chain) was identified during a study of HIV-infected children after antiretroviral therapy interruption. V was pared by 0 bases and J by 3 bases, with 11 bases between. The CDR3 extends over 15 amino acids. Germline values: CDR1 SGHAT, CDR2 FQNNGV. The sample holds many counts of this clonotype. Its target is not known. Treatment noted: PENTA 11 planned treatment interruption arm or continuous ART arm. At least 24 weeks of at least three-drug ART, in children 2 to 15 years. Samples needed at least 5 million viable cryopreserved PBMCs. From thawed PBMCs, naive CD4+ CD45RA+ CD45RO- T cells were sorted. A 3' RACE protocol on RNA, with unique molecular identifiers, produced the TCR library. MiXCR was run by TCRdb on the 3' RACE reads, yielding one entry per CDR3 protein. The data show about 83,000 distinct CDR3 sequences, around 6.9% seen once. Broader study findings: By the end of treatment interruption, naive CD4+ clonality (Gini) increased.

The origin of this receptor is a pool of human donors with HIV. The genes are TRBV11-2 and TRBJ2-5; no definite D call. This material consisted of CD45RA+ CD4+ T cells from PBMCs, pooled from several time points, taken from a donor given antiretroviral therapy, either interrupted or continuous. As for subset: naive CD4+ CD45RA+ CD45RO- T cells. The CDR3 DNA reads TGTGCCAGCAGCTTAGATCGAGGCTGGGAAGAGACCCAGTACTTC. Protein: CASSLDRGWEETQYF.